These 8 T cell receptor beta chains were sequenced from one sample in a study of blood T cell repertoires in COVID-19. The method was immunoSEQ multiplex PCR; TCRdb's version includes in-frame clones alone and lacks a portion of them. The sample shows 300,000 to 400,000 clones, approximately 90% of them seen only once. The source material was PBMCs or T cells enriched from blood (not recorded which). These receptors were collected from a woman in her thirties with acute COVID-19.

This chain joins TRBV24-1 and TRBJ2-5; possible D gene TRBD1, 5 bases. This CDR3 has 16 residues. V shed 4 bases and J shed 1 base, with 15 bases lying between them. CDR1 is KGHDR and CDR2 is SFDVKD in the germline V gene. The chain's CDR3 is CATSDSTRQTQETQYF. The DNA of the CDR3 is TGTGCCACCAGTGACTCCACCCGACAGACCCAAGAGACCCAGTACTTC.

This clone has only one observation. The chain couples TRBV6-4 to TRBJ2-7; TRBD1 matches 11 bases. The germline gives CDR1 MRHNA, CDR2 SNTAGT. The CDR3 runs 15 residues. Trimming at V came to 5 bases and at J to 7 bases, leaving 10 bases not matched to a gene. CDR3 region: CASSNGQGAPYEQYF. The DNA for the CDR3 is TGTGCCAGCAGTAACGGACAGGGGGCGCCATATGAGCAGTACTTC.

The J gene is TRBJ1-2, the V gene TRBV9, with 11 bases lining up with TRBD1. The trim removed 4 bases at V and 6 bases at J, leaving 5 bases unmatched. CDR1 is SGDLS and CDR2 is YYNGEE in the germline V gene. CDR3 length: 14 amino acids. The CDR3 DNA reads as TGTGCCAGCAGCTCGGACAGGGGGCTGCATGGCTACACCTTC. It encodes CASSSDRGLHGYTF.

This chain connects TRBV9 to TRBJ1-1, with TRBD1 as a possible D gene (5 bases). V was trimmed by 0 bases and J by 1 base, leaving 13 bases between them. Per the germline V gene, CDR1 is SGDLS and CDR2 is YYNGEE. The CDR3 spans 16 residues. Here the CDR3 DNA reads TGTGCCAGCAGCGTAGAAGGACACCTAACGAACACTGAAGCTTTCTTT. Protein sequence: CASSVEGHLTNTEAFF.

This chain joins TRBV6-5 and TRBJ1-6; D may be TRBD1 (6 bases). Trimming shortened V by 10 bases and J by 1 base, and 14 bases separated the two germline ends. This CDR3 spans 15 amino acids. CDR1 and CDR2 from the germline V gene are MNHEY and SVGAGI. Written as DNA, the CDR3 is TGTGCCACCCGAGGGGGGGGTTCCTATAATTCACCCCTCCACTTT. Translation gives CATRGGGSYNSPLHF.

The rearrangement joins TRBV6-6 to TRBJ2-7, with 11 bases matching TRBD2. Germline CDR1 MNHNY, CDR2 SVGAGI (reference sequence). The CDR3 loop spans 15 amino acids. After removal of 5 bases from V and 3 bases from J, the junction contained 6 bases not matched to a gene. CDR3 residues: CASSLAGGDSYEQYF. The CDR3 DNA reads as TGTGCCAGCAGTCTAGCGGGGGGCGACAGCTACGAGCAGTACTTC.

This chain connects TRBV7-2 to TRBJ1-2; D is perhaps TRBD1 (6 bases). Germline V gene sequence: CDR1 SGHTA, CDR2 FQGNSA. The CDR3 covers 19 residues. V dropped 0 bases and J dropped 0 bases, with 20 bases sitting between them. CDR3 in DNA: TGTGCCAGCAGCTTAGCTGGACAGACCCGACTTTACGCTAACTATGGCTACACCTTC. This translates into CASSLAGQTRLYANYGYTF.

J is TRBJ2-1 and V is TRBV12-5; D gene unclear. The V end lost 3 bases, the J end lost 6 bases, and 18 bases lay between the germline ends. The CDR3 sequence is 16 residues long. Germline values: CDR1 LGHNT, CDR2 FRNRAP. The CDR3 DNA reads TGTGCTAGTGGTTTCAGGTCAAACCAGATCACCAATGAGCAGTTCTTC. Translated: CASGFRSNQITNEQFF.